These T cell receptor beta chains were read from a single sample in a study of T cell responses to AZD1222 COVID-19 vaccine. Some clones are missing from TCRdb's copy, which holds only in-frame ones; the method was immunoSEQ multiplex PCR. The sample contains about 72,000 clones, nearly 90% of which appear only once. Specimen: peripheral blood, collected 28 days after the second AZD1222 dose. These TCRs come from an adult who received the AZD1222 COVID-19 vaccine. Each CDR3 is given with its conserved first and last residue. The order of the fields is V gene, J gene, clone size, D gene, CDR3 protein, CDR3 DNA. A D gene is named only where the DNA matches it firmly. Clone size appears in some rows only: once, few, many, or a class for an expanded clone.

TRBV6-5,TRBJ2-7,NA,TRBD1,CASSYYRQGRSEQYF,TGTGCCAGCAGTTACTACCGACAGGGTCGGTCCGAGCAGTACTTC
TRBV5-1,TRBJ1-1,once,NA,CASSLLGNSNTEAFF,TGCGCCAGCAGCTTGTTGGGGAACTCGAACACTGAAGCTTTCTTT
TRBV6-2/TRBV6-3,TRBJ1-5,NA,NA,CASSYSGGSRNQPQHF,TGTGCCAGCAGTTACTCGGGGGGGTCTCGTAATCAGCCCCAGCATTTT
TRBV27,TRBJ1-1,NA,NA,CASSLKSFGTEAFF,TGTGCCAGCAGTTTGAAGAGTTTCGGCACTGAAGCTTTCTTT
TRBV6-2/TRBV6-3,TRBJ2-2,NA,NA,CASSYGSADTGELFF,TGTGCCAGCAGTTACGGGAGCGCTGACACCGGGGAGCTGTTTTTT
TRBV18,TRBJ1-3,NA,NA,CASSPPEGVSGNTIYF,TGTGCCAGCTCACCCCCCGAGGGAGTCTCTGGAAACACCATATATTTT
TRBV7-2,TRBJ1-1,NA,NA,CASSLDRMNTEAFF,TGTGCCAGCAGCTTAGACAGGATGAACACTGAAGCTTTCTTT
TRBV19,TRBJ2-2,NA,NA,CASSNDYETGELFF,TGTGCCAGTAGTAACGACTACGAGACCGGGGAGCTGTTTTTT
TRBV5-1,TRBJ2-1,NA,TRBD2,CASSLGPLATYNEQFF,TGCGCCAGCAGCTTGGGGCCACTAGCGACCTACAATGAGCAGTTCTTC
TRBV5-8,TRBJ2-7,once,NA,CASSLGGRTYEQYF,TGTGCCAGCAGCTTGGGTGGGCGTACCTACGAGCAGTACTTC
TRBV27,TRBJ2-1,NA,TRBD2,CASRPTLAAHEQFF,TGTGCCAGCAGACCTACACTAGCGGCCCATGAGCAGTTCTTC
TRBV9,TRBJ1-2,NA,NA,CASSVGSNYGYTF,TGTGCCAGCAGCGTAGGTAGTAACTATGGCTACACCTTC
TRBV5-1,TRBJ1-2,NA,TRBD1,CASRGTGVNYGYTF,TGCGCCAGCAGAGGGACAGGAGTTAACTATGGCTACACCTTC
TRBV7-2,TRBJ2-3,NA,NA,CASSLNGRGLPDTQYF,TGTGCCAGCAGCTTAAATGGCAGGGGATTGCCAGATACGCAGTATTTT
TRBV4-2,TRBJ1-2,NA,NA,CASNSPDQGLNGYTF,TGTGCCAGCAACTCTCCGGACCAGGGGCTTAATGGCTACACCTTC
TRBV18,TRBJ2-1,NA,NA,CASSPPRAGVGNEQFF,TGTGCCAGCTCACCACCGAGGGCAGGGGTGGGCAATGAGCAGTTCTTC
TRBV6-4,TRBJ2-7,NA,NA,CASPGHPYEQYF,TGTGCCAGCCCGGGACACCCCTACGAGCAGTACTTC
TRBV28,TRBJ2-7,NA,NA,CASIEGVSSSYEQYF,TGTGCCAGCATTGAGGGGGTTAGCAGCTCCTACGAGCAGTACTTC
TRBV19,TRBJ2-6,NA,NA,CASSIGRLQGFWGSGANVLTF,TGTGCCAGTAGTATAGGAAGACTTCAGGGGTTCTGGGGCTCTGGGGCCAACGTCCTGACTTTC
TRBV11-3,TRBJ1-2,NA,NA,CASSLDQVRAGYTF,TGTGCCAGCAGCTTAGATCAAGTGCGAGCGGGCTACACCTTC
TRBV10-3,TRBJ2-7,NA,TRBD1,CAISEIRGDRAYEQYF,TGTGCCATCAGTGAGATTCGGGGGGACAGGGCCTACGAGCAGTACTTC
TRBV18,TRBJ1-5,few,TRBD1,CASSPWGQGNQPQHF,TGTGCCAGCTCCCCGTGGGGACAGGGCAATCAGCCCCAGCATTTT
TRBV5-6,TRBJ2-5,NA,NA,CASSLNRPYQETQYF,TGTGCCAGCAGCTTGAACAGGCCGTACCAAGAGACCCAGTACTTC
TRBV7-2,TRBJ2-1,NA,TRBD2,CASSHPRTSGRTGEQFF,TGTGCCAGCAGCCATCCCCGGACTAGCGGGAGAACAGGTGAGCAGTTCTTC
TRBV5-4,TRBJ2-3,NA,TRBD2,CASSFRAGGLDTQYF,TGTGCCAGCAGCTTTCGGGCGGGAGGCCTTGATACGCAGTATTTT
TRBV5-1,TRBJ2-5,NA,TRBD1,CASSWGTGGLETQYF,TGCGCCAGCAGCTGGGGGACAGGGGGATTAGAGACCCAGTACTTC
TRBV18,TRBJ2-7,NA,NA,CASSPGAYEQYF,TGTGCCAGCTCACCGGGGGCCTACGAGCAGTACTTC
TRBV19,TRBJ2-7,NA,NA,CASSIGGRIYEQYF,TGTGCCAGTAGTATAGGGGGGCGGATCTACGAGCAGTACTTC
TRBV10-3,TRBJ1-4,NA,NA,CAIRDSSEEKLFF,TGTGCCATCCGAGACAGTTCGGAGGAAAAACTGTTTTTT
TRBV6-1,TRBJ2-3,NA,NA,CASSELSGDTQYF,TGTGCCAGCAGTGAATTGTCCGGAGATACGCAGTATTTT
TRBV5-8,TRBJ1-4,few,NA,CASSWGGQNEKLFF,TGTGCCAGCAGCTGGGGCGGGCAGAATGAAAAACTGTTTTTT
TRBV7-8,TRBJ2-7,few,NA,CASSPEGVILLEQYF,TGTGCCAGCAGCCCCGAGGGAGTAATCCTTCTCGAGCAGTACTTC
TRBV4-1,TRBJ1-2,NA,NA,CASSQDKEVYGYTF,TGCGCCAGCAGCCAAGATAAGGAAGTCTATGGCTACACCTTC
TRBV9,TRBJ2-2,NA,NA,CASSVFSTGELFF,TGTGCCAGCAGCGTATTTAGTACCGGGGAGCTGTTTTTT
TRBV2,TRBJ1-3,NA,NA,CASGSLGNTIYF,TGTGCCAGCGGCAGCCTTGGAAACACCATATATTTT
TRBV27,TRBJ1-1,few,NA,CASSLVAGNTEAFF,TGTGCCAGCAGTTTGGTCGCTGGGAACACTGAAGCTTTCTTT
TRBV7-3,TRBJ2-1,once,NA,CASSPTRNYNEQFF,TGTGCCAGCAGCCCAACAAGAAACTACAATGAGCAGTTCTTC
TRBV6-2/TRBV6-3,TRBJ1-5,NA,NA,CASSYSGGRQPQHF,TGTGCCAGCAGTTACTCGGGAGGGCGGCAGCCCCAGCATTTT
TRBV29-1,TRBJ2-1,NA,NA,CSVGTTPYNEQFF,TGCAGCGTTGGGACTACTCCCTACAATGAGCAGTTCTTC
TRBV4-2,TRBJ2-1,NA,TRBD2,CASSSRLAGDNEQFF,TGTGCCAGCAGCTCTCGACTAGCGGGGGACAATGAGCAGTTCTTC
TRBV13,TRBJ2-1,few,NA,CASSLLNGNEQFF,TGTGCCAGCAGCTTATTAAACGGCAATGAGCAGTTCTTC
TRBV7-3,TRBJ1-5,few,NA,CASSLTEHRVNQPQHF,TGTGCCAGCAGCTTAACGGAGCACAGGGTTAATCAGCCCCAGCATTTT
TRBV29-1,TRBJ2-7,NA,TRBD1,CSVFTQGDEQYF,TGCAGCGTTTTCACGCAGGGGGACGAGCAGTACTTC
TRBV29-1,TRBJ2-7,NA,NA,CSVQVQRAAYEQYF,TGCAGCGTTCAAGTACAGCGGGCCGCCTACGAGCAGTACTTC
TRBV27,TRBJ1-2,few,NA,CASSTSGILGGYTF,TGTGCCAGCAGTACCTCCGGGATCCTGGGAGGCTACACCTTC
TRBV19,TRBJ1-4,once,TRBD1,CASSTTGTGGTELFF,TGTGCCAGTAGTACCACCGGGACAGGGGGCACGGAACTGTTTTTT
TRBV9,TRBJ2-1,NA,TRBD2,CASSVDRGRAYNEQFF,TGTGCCAGCAGCGTAGATCGCGGGAGGGCCTACAATGAGCAGTTCTTC
TRBV4-1,TRBJ2-1,NA,TRBD1,CASTQGAKSYEQFF,TGCGCCAGCACGCAGGGGGCGAAGTCCTATGAGCAGTTCTTC
TRBV3-1/TRBV3-2,TRBJ2-2,NA,TRBD1,CASSHFGTGGSGELFF,TGTGCCAGCAGCCATTTCGGGACAGGGGGCTCCGGGGAGCTGTTTTTT
TRBV3-1/TRBV3-2,TRBJ2-3,NA,NA,CASSQDRGGRSDTQYF,TGTGCCAGCAGCCAAGATCGTGGTGGGAGATCAGATACGCAGTATTTT
TRBV10-1,TRBJ1-1,NA,NA,CASSESRNTEAFF,TGCGCCAGCAGTGAGTCTAGGAACACTGAAGCTTTCTTT
TRBV5-4,TRBJ2-3,once,TRBD1,CASSWDRGLGADTQYF,TGTGCCAGCAGCTGGGACAGGGGGCTGGGGGCAGATACGCAGTATTTT
TRBV6-4,TRBJ2-3,once,TRBD1,CASSEIGTVGDTQYF,TGTGCCAGCAGTGAGATCGGGACAGTCGGAGATACGCAGTATTTT
TRBV6-6,TRBJ1-1,NA,TRBD1,CASRLDRRGSEAFF,TGTGCCAGCAGGTTGGACAGGCGGGGGAGTGAAGCTTTCTTT
TRBV9,TRBJ1-4,NA,NA,CASSVAGANEKLFF,TGTGCCAGCAGCGTAGCAGGGGCTAATGAAAAACTGTTTTTT
TRBV2,TRBJ1-1,NA,NA,CASSVGGRMNTEAFF,TGTGCCAGCAGTGTCGGTGGACGGATGAACACTGAAGCTTTCTTT
TRBV3-1/TRBV3-2,TRBJ2-2,NA,TRBD2,CASSPLLAGANTGELFF,TGTGCCAGCAGCCCCCTCTTGGCGGGGGCGAACACCGGGGAGCTGTTTTTT
TRBV11-3,TRBJ2-1,NA,TRBD2,CASSPGLAGGIEQFF,TGTGCCAGCAGCCCCGGACTAGCGGGAGGAATTGAGCAGTTCTTC
TRBV28,TRBJ2-7,NA,TRBD1,CASSLRTGALYEQYF,TGTGCCAGCAGTCTAAGGACAGGGGCCCTCTACGAGCAGTACTTC
TRBV7-3,TRBJ2-2,NA,TRBD1,CASSLTGTTGELFF,TGTGCCAGCAGCTTGACAGGGACCACCGGGGAGCTGTTTTTT